Presented here are 18 T cell receptor beta chains from one specimen sequenced in a study of shared clonotypes between healthy human individuals. Only in-frame clones appear in the TCRdb table, and some are missing; sequencing was by immunoSEQ multiplex PCR. The data hold around 2.5 million clones, with over 85% observed a single time. The sequenced sample was naive CD4+ T cells from PBMCs. Regarding subset: CD45RA+ positively selected. The receptor set was obtained from a man younger than 30 in good health. Some clones in this sample may be carry-over from other donors' samples.

The CDR3 sequence: CASSPWGPLNTGELFF. Written as DNA, the CDR3 is TGCGCCAGCAGCCCATGGGGACCGTTGAACACCGGGGAGCTGTTTTTT. The rearrangement joins TRBV5-1 to TRBJ2-2; tentatively, D is TRBD1 or TRBD2 (5 bases each). The CDR3 extends over 16 amino acids. CDR1 and CDR2 (germline): SGHRS, YFSETQ. The ends were cut back, 4 bases at V and 1 base at J, with 14 bases in the middle.

This sequence joins TRBV2 and TRBJ1-6, with D possibly being TRBD1 (6 bases). CDR3 length: 13 residues. Germline CDR1 SNHLY, CDR2 FYNNEI. Trimming shortened V by 4 bases and J by 10 bases, and 11 bases separated the two germline ends. The CDR3 protein is CASSVWGLSPLHF. CDR3 nucleotide sequence: TGTGCCAGCAGTGTCTGGGGGCTGTCACCCCTCCACTTT.

The rearrangement links TRBV19 to TRBJ2-2, with D possibly TRBD2 on 7 matching bases. The CDR3 runs 18 residues. In germline, CDR1 is LNHDA, CDR2 SQIVND (reference sequence). V lost 5 bases to trimming and J lost 0 bases, with 19 bases between them. CDR3 sequence reads: CASSGLRGGHSNTGELFF. As DNA, the CDR3 is TGTGCCAGTAGTGGCCTTAGGGGGGGCCATTCGAACACCGGGGAGCTGTTTTTT.

This clone showed up just once. This rearrangement joins TRBV11-2 to TRBJ2-3, with D perhaps matching TRBD2 (5 bases). V gave up 2 bases and J gave up 4 bases, with 13 bases separating them. Germline values: CDR1 SGHAT, CDR2 FQNNGV. CDR3 size: 15 residues. The CDR3 loop reads CASSLLLEFSDTQYF. In nucleotides, the CDR3 is TGTGCCAGCAGCTTATTACTAGAATTTTCAGATACGCAGTATTTT.

The chain joins TRBV19 to TRBJ2-7, with D unresolved. This CDR3 spans 15 amino acids. Germline CDR1 reads LNHDA; CDR2 reads SQIVND (reference sequence). V was trimmed by 5 bases and J by 2 bases, leaving 16 bases between them. The CDR3 sequence: CASSDLLRKPYEQYF. CDR3 in DNA: TGTGCCAGTAGTGACCTTTTACGAAAACCCTACGAGCAGTACTTC.

The CDR3 sequence is CASKPKGVGETQYF. The CDR3 bases are TGTGCCAGCAAACCGAAGGGAGTCGGAGAGACCCAGTACTTC. This sequence joins TRBV6-6 and TRBJ2-5; tentative D call: TRBD2 (5 bases). CDR1 and CDR2 from the germline V gene are MNHNY and SVGAGI (reference sequence). The CDR3 is 14 residues long. V lost 7 bases and J 4 bases, leaving 16 bases between the germline ends.

The genes are TRBV7-3 and TRBJ2-5, with 7 bases identical to TRBD2. Germline loops: CDR1 SGHTA, CDR2 FQGTGA. Losses at the gene ends were 1 base for V and 1 base for J; bases not matched to a gene: 6. This CDR3 is 16 amino acids long. CDR3 sequence: CASSLRASGRQETQYF. As DNA, the CDR3 is TGTGCCAGCAGCTTAAGAGCTAGCGGCCGCCAAGAGACCCAGTACTTC. Using reference TRBV7-3 and TRBJ2-5 for the parts outside the CDR3, the full variable domain is GAGVSQTPSNKVTEKGKYVELRCDPISGHTALYWYRQSLGQGPEFLIYFQGTGAADDSGLPNDRFFAVRPEGSVSTLKIQRTERGDSAVYLCASSLRASGRQETQYFGPGTRLLVL.

The V call is TRBV6-5, the J call TRBJ2-5; TRBD2 agrees at 7 bases. Trimming took 0 bases from V and 4 from J; bases not matched to a gene: 5. The germline gives CDR1 MNHEY, CDR2 SVGAGI. The CDR3 totals 15 residues. The CDR3 here is CASSYSDGRRETQYF. Written as DNA, the CDR3 is TGTGCCAGCAGTTACTCTGACGGGAGGCGAGAGACCCAGTACTTC.

V is TRBV4-2 and J is TRBJ1-1; D possibly corresponds to TRBD1 (5 bases). The CDR3 runs 14 residues. The ends were cut back, 4 bases at V and 4 bases at J, with 13 bases in the middle. Per germline, CDR1 LGHNA and CDR2 YNFKEQ. Here the CDR3 reads CASSRDSLFTEAFF. CDR3 in DNA: TGTGCCAGCAGCCGAGACAGTTTGTTCACTGAAGCTTTCTTT.

The chain employs TRBV7-8 and TRBJ2-7, with a tentative D call TRBD1 (6 bases). The V and J ends lost 5 bases and 0 bases respectively, with 11 bases between them. The CDR3 runs to 14 residues. Germline lookup yields CDR1 SGHVS and CDR2 FQNEAQ. This CDR3 reads CASSVGQLSYEQYF. CDR3 nucleotide sequence: TGTGCCAGCAGCGTTGGACAGCTCTCCTACGAGCAGTACTTC.

A note on this clone: Other DNA sequences in the same sample also yield this CDR3. This rearrangement joins TRBV18 to TRBJ2-7, with 8 bases fitting TRBD2. CDR3 length equals 15 residues. Germline values: CDR1 KGHSH, CDR2 LQKENI. Trimming took 3 bases from V and 2 from J; bases not matched to a gene: 6. CDR3 DNA sequence: TGTGCCAGCTCACCGGAAACGGGGGGGGCCTACGAGCAGTACTTC. Protein: CASSPETGGAYEQYF. The full variable domain, rest sourced from reference TRBV18 and TRBJ2-7, is NAGVMQNPRHLVRRRGQEARLRCSPMKGHSHVYWYRQLPEEGLKFMVYLQKENIIDESGMPKERFSAEFPKEGPSILRIQQVVRGDSAAYFCASSPETGGAYEQYFGPGTRLTVT.

This chain connects TRBV7-7 to TRBJ1-6; possibly TRBD1 for D (5 bases). The CDR3 extends over 15 amino acids. CDR1 and CDR2 from the germline V gene are SSHAT and FNYEAQ (reference sequence). Trimming took off 1 base at V and 6 bases at J, with 10 bases between the two ends. CDR3 nucleotides: TGTGCCAGCAGCTTAGGTCCAGGGCCTAATTCACCCCTCCACTTT. Translating it yields CASSLGPGPNSPLHF.

The chain couples TRBV6-1 to TRBJ2-7, with TRBD1 identical over 10 bases. The germline V gene encodes CDR1 MNHNS and CDR2 SASEGT. V lost 2 bases to trimming and J lost 3 bases; unmatched junction nucleotides: 4. The CDR3 totals 15 residues. DNA for the CDR3: TGTGCCAGCAGTGAATGGGACAGGGGAAACTACGAGCAGTACTTC. This encodes CASSEWDRGNYEQYF.

This chain joins TRBV7-2 and TRBJ1-1, with D unclear. Germline V gene lookup returns CDR1 SGHTA and CDR2 FQGNSA. The CDR3 extends over 12 amino acids. V was cut by 5 bases and J by 7 bases, with 11 bases left in between. The CDR3 coding sequence is TGTGCCAGCAGCCGTGCCGCAGGTGAAGCTTTCTTT. The encoded protein is CASSRAAGEAFF.

V usage is TRBV27 and J usage is TRBJ1-4; 8 nucleotides line up with TRBD1. Germline CDR1 is MNHEY and CDR2 is SMNVEV (reference sequence). V was pared by 4 bases and J by 7 bases, with 8 bases of the junction left unmatched. There are 15 residues in the CDR3. CDR3 DNA sequence: TGTGCCAGCAGTTCCCTTGACAGGGGCAGTGAAAAACTGTTTTTT. Residues: CASSSLDRGSEKLFF.

In the case of this clone: This sample includes further DNA sequences coding for the same CDR3. The V gene is TRBV7-2, the J gene TRBJ2-5, with TRBD1 identical over 7 bases. CDR1 and CDR2 (germline): SGHTA, FQGNSA. With V trimmed by 5 bases and J by 5 bases, 11 bases remained unmatched. This CDR3 is 15 amino acids long. The CDR3 bases are TGTGCCAGCAGCCCCAGGACAGGCCGCGAGGAGACCCAGTACTTC. Translation: CASSPRTGREETQYF.

A word on this clone: The same CDR3 also results from other DNA sequences found in this sample. The J gene is TRBJ1-5, the V gene TRBV20-1; D perhaps matches TRBD1 (5 bases). Trimming took off 5 bases at V and 5 bases at J, with 7 bases between the two ends. Germline V gene lookup returns CDR1 DFQATT and CDR2 SNEGSKA (reference sequence). The CDR3 spans 11 residues. CDR3: CSARRDQPQHF. The CDR3 nucleotides are TGCAGTGCTCGCAGGGATCAGCCCCAGCATTTT.

The V gene is TRBV27, the J gene TRBJ2-3, with D maybe TRBD2 (5 bases). This CDR3 is built from 16 residues. Trimming stripped 2 bases from V and 3 bases from J, with 15 bases between. In germline, CDR1 is MNHEY, CDR2 SMNVEV (reference sequence). The CDR3 DNA is TGTGCCAGCAGTTTAAAGGGCCCCGAGCGGACAGATACGCAGTATTTT. It encodes CASSLKGPERTDTQYF.